This passage covers 21 T cell receptor beta chains from one sample sequenced in a study of shared clonotypes between healthy human individuals. Here immunoSEQ multiplex PCR was the method, and the copy in TCRdb shows in-frame clones only, minus some. The sample records about 2 million clones, around 96% being singletons. As defined, naive CD8 cells were CD45RO-negative and positively selected for CCR7, with terminally differentiated effector memory CD45RA+ cells excluded. The sample was naive CD8+ T cells sorted from blood. The source is a man aged 18-30 years in good health.

This CDR3 reads CASSLVPNLYEQYF. CDR3 in DNA: TGTGCCAGCAGTTTAGTTCCAAACCTCTACGAGCAGTACTTC. The chain employs TRBV28 and TRBJ2-7; the D is unclear. The length of the CDR3 is 14 residues. Between the trimmed V and J ends, which lost 2 bases and 3 bases, there was a span of 11 bases. Germline lookup yields CDR1 MDHEN and CDR2 SYDVKM.

The chain is built from TRBV27 and TRBJ2-5; D possibly corresponds to TRBD2 (6 bases). Germline assignment: CDR1 MNHEY and CDR2 SMNVEV (reference sequence). V was cut by 1 base and J by 5 bases, with 11 bases left in between. The CDR3 extends over 14 amino acids. The CDR3 here is CASSLLVGGETQYF. The DNA for the CDR3 is TGTGCCAGCAGTTTATTAGTCGGGGGTGAGACCCAGTACTTC.

V usage is TRBV27 and J usage is TRBJ2-2, with a weak D call TRBD2 (5 bases). The CDR3 contains 16 residues. CDR1 MNHEY and CDR2 SMNVEV come from the germline V gene (reference sequence). The ends were cut back, 8 bases at V and 1 base at J, with 17 bases in the middle. The CDR3 sequence: CASAPHSALNTGELFF. The CDR3 DNA follows: TGTGCCAGCGCCCCTCATAGCGCTCTGAACACCGGGGAGCTGTTTTTT.

This chain's CDR3 is CASSFEAGDYEQYF. CDR3 bases: TGTGCCAGCAGCTTCGAAGCGGGAGACTACGAGCAGTACTTC. The genes are TRBV5-4 and TRBJ2-7; 8 bases are shared with TRBD2. The trim removed 2 bases at V and 3 bases at J, leaving 4 bases unmatched. Germline V lookup: CDR1 SGHNT, CDR2 YYREEE (reference sequence). The CDR3 totals 14 residues.

The V call is TRBV30, the J call TRBJ2-1; D might be TRBD2 (6 bases). The CDR3 has 17 amino acids. The germline CDR1 and CDR2 sequences are GTSNPN and SVGIG (reference sequence). The germline V and J ends were trimmed by 0 bases and 8 bases, with 23 bases remaining between them. The DNA for the CDR3 is TGTGCCTGGAGTGTAATGATTTGGGCGGGACTCAGAGATGAGCAGTTCTTC. Translated: CAWSVMIWAGLRDEQFF.

The chain employs TRBV9 and TRBJ2-1; D not resolved. This CDR3 contains 16 residues. V lost 3 bases and J 4 bases, leaving 17 bases between the germline ends. Germline assignment: CDR1 SGDLS and CDR2 YYNGEE. Here the CDR3 reads CASSAYDRNLYNEQFF. In DNA, the CDR3 is TGTGCCAGCAGCGCCTATGACCGAAACCTATACAATGAGCAGTTCTTC.

The CDR3 spells CASSHLTIGTGTGELFF. The CDR3 DNA is TGCGCCAGCAGCCACCTAACGATCGGAACGGGCACCGGGGAGCTGTTTTTT. The chain couples TRBV4-3 to TRBJ2-2; D not certain. The CDR3 sequence is 17 residues long. The V gene's germline CDR1 is LGHNA and CDR2 YSLEER. V was shortened by 3 bases and J by 4 bases, with 18 bases between the two germline ends.

The chain combines TRBV12-1 with TRBJ2-4; whether TRBD2, the table's D call, matches the DNA was not checked. TRBV12-1 is assigned pseudogene status. This CDR3 has 19 amino acids. The CDR3 spells CASSFAHVRGREAKNIQYF. The CDR3 nucleotides are TGTGCCAGCAGCTTTGCCCACGTCCGGGGCCGGGAGGCCAAAAACATTCAGTACTTC.

Turning to this clone: Other DNA sequences in this sample translate to the same CDR3. The rearrangement joins TRBV15 to TRBJ1-5; weak D call: TRBD1 (5 bases). V lost 0 bases to trimming and J lost 3 bases, with 9 bases between them. This CDR3 comprises 15 residues. Germline CDR1 and CDR2: LNHNV and YYDKDF (reference sequence). CDR3 amino acids: CATSRDQGANQPQHF. CDR3 coding DNA: TGTGCCACCAGCAGAGATCAAGGGGCCAATCAGCCCCAGCATTTT.

This clone was seen a single time. The chain joins TRBV7-6 to TRBJ2-5; no clear D gene. The CDR3 is 17 residues long. Trimming shortened V by 0 bases and J by 4 bases, and 18 bases separated the two germline ends. The germline V gene encodes CDR1 SGHVS and CDR2 FNYEAQ. CDR3 loop: CASSLAVYGQAPETQYF. The CDR3 region has the DNA TGTGCCAGCAGCTTAGCCGTCTATGGGCAGGCGCCAGAGACCCAGTACTTC.

V gene TRBV5-1 combines with J gene TRBJ1-2, with D tentatively TRBD1 (6 bases). Trimming took 4 bases from V and 8 from J, leaving 15 bases between them. The germline V gene has CDR1 SGHRS and CDR2 YFSETQ. The CDR3 consists of 13 residues. Written as DNA, the CDR3 is TGCGCCAGCAGCCCGGACAGTCTCCGGGGCTACACCTTC. Encoded protein: CASSPDSLRGYTF.

The J gene is TRBJ1-2, the V gene TRBV7-2; D is ambiguous. The germline V and J ends were trimmed by 5 bases and 8 bases, with 18 bases remaining between them. Germline values: CDR1 SGHTA, CDR2 FQGNSA. This CDR3 spans 14 amino acids. The CDR3 DNA is TGTGCCAGCAGCCCAGGACCCCATGCTGAGGGCTACACCTTC. It codes for CASSPGPHAEGYTF.

The chain carries TRBV18 and TRBJ1-1; no definite D call. Trimming removed 5 bases from V and 0 bases from J, with 4 bases in between. The CDR3 covers 12 residues. The germline V gene has CDR1 KGHSH and CDR2 LQKENI. The CDR3 DNA follows: TGTGCCAGCTCATACCTGAACACTGAAGCTTTCTTT. Translating it yields CASSYLNTEAFF.

The chain combines TRBV2 with TRBJ2-4; D might be TRBD1 (6 bases). CDR3 length: 16 amino acids. V gave up 3 bases and J gave up 0 bases, with 12 bases separating them. CDR1 and CDR2 (germline): SNHLY, FYNNEI. The CDR3 bases are TGTGCCAGCAGTGACCGGGACATACTAGCCAAAAACATTCAGTACTTC. Its protein is CASSDRDILAKNIQYF.

This sequence joins TRBV6-5 and TRBJ2-7; D is ambiguous. The V gene's germline CDR1 is MNHEY and CDR2 SVGAGI. The CDR3 is 13 amino acids. V was trimmed by 5 bases and J by 3 bases, leaving 11 bases between them. Here the CDR3 reads CASSTNVGYEQYF. CDR3 in DNA: TGTGCCAGCAGTACCAACGTTGGCTACGAGCAGTACTTC.

The chain uses TRBV30 and TRBJ2-7; tentatively, D is TRBD1 (5 bases). This CDR3 is built from 14 residues. Germline V lookup: CDR1 GTSNPN, CDR2 SVGIG (reference sequence). Trimming cost V 0 bases and J 5 bases, with 14 bases left between them. CDR3 DNA sequence: TGTGCCTGGAGTGTACCTGGGGCGCGCCACGAGCAGTACTTC. Its translation: CAWSVPGARHEQYF.

This rearrangement joins TRBV9 to TRBJ2-3, with a weak D call TRBD1 (6 bases). Germline loops: CDR1 SGDLS, CDR2 YYNGEE. The CDR3 totals 16 residues. Trimming removed 0 bases at V and 1 base at J, with 12 bases between. This CDR3 is CASSVAGDLGTDTQYF. CDR3 sequence (DNA): TGTGCCAGCAGCGTAGCAGGGGACCTCGGCACAGATACGCAGTATTTT. The entire variable domain, with the rest obtained from reference TRBV9 and TRBJ2-3, is as follows: DSGVTQTPKHLITATGQRVTLRCSPRSGDLSVYWYQQSLDQGLQFLIQYYNGEERAKGNILERFSAQQFPDLHSELNLSSLELGDSALYFCASSVAGDLGTDTQYFGPGTRLTVL.

The chain recombines TRBV5-1 with TRBJ2-5; D may be TRBD2 (6 bases). The CDR3 contains 14 residues. Germline CDR1 SGHRS, CDR2 YFSETQ. With 3 bases removed from V and 0 bases from J, the gap between germline ends came to 9 bases. The CDR3 DNA sequence: TGCGCCAGCAGCTGGGGGGACGACCAAGAGACCCAGTACTTC. This gives the protein CASSWGDDQETQYF.

The rearrangement links TRBV30 to TRBJ2-2, with unresolved D. This CDR3 comprises 13 residues. The germline gives CDR1 GTSNPN, CDR2 SVGIG (reference sequence). The V gene lost 4 bases and the J gene lost 4 bases, with 10 bases spanning the gap. The CDR3 nucleotides are TGTGCCTGGATCCGGGCCTTCACCGGGGAGCTGTTTTTT. It specifies CAWIRAFTGELFF. The entire variable domain, with the rest obtained from reference TRBV30 and TRBJ2-2, is as follows: SQTIHQWPATLVQPVGSPLSLECTVEGTSNPNLYWYRQAAGRGLQLLFYSVGIGQISSEVPQNLSASRPQDRQFILSSKKLLLSDSGFYLCAWIRAFTGELFFGEGSRLTVL.

Note on this clone: At the DNA level, this CDR3 is encoded by other sequences in the same sample as well. The chain is built from TRBV7-2 and TRBJ2-7; unclear D gene. Germline CDR1 is SGHTA and CDR2 is FQGNSA. This CDR3 is built from 14 residues. V was shortened by 1 base and J by 3 bases, with 10 bases between the two germline ends. The CDR3, as DNA: TGTGCCAGCAGCTTAGTTGGTGAAAGCTACGAGCAGTACTTC. This sequence encodes CASSLVGESYEQYF.

The chain uses TRBV4-3 and TRBJ2-2, with unresolved D. With 5 bases removed from V and 0 bases from J, the gap between germline ends came to 10 bases. The germline V gene has CDR1 LGHNA and CDR2 YSLEER. The CDR3 spans 15 residues. CDR3 coding DNA: TGCGCCAGCAGCGGGGTACGGACGAACACCGGGGAGCTGTTTTTT. Translating gives CASSGVRTNTGELFF.